This T cell receptor (beta chain) came from a study of T cell changes during pregnancy in multiple sclerosis. Measured with immunoSEQ multiplex PCR; TCRdb has only the in-frame clones, and not every one. The table has 50,000 or so clones, about 90% seen once. Only one count was recorded for this clone. CDR1 and CDR2 from the germline V gene are SGHRS and YFSETQ. The CDR3 is made up of 17 amino acids. V lost 4 bases to trimming and J lost 2 bases; unmatched junction nucleotides: 12. The sequencing here drew on CD4+ T cells from peripheral blood mononuclear cells, taken after pregnancy. The TCR was taken from a female donor with multiple sclerosis, enrolled in a pregnancy study. This chain joins TRBV5-1 and TRBJ2-5; 9 bases agree with TRBD2. Here the CDR3 reads CASSPTPSGIRQETQYF. Written as DNA, the CDR3 is TGCGCCAGCAGCCCGACCCCTAGCGGGATTAGGCAAGAGACCCAGTACTTC.